This is a list of T cell receptor beta chains from one sample in a study of glioma-infiltrating T cells. One entry per CDR3 protein results from TCRdb running MiXCR on the multiplex PCR reads. The data show approximately 400,000 distinct CDR3 sequences, around 45% seen once. Sequenced input: glioma tissue, nonneoplastic brain tissue, or PBMCs (not recorded which). The receptors were gathered from a human donor with low-grade glioma or glioblastoma, undergoing nonglioma brain surgery, or in good health (not recorded which). The CDR3 runs from the conserved cysteine through the conserved F or W. D genes are given only for firm matches. A clone size is listed for some rows: how often the clone was seen (once, few, many), or a class if it is expanded.

clone_size,v_call,d_call,j_call,cdr3_nt,cdr3_aa
-,TRBV4-1,-,TRBJ2-7,TGCGCCAGCAGCCAAGATATTGGCTACGAGCAGTACTTC,CASSQDIGYEQYF
many,TRBV28,-,TRBJ2-1,TGTGCCAGCAGTTTATCGGACACCTCCTACAATGAGCAGTTCTTC,CASSLSDTSYNEQFF
many,TRBV6-1,-,TRBJ1-1,TGTGCCAGCAGTCAAGGGAAAACTGAAGCTTTCTTT,CASSQGKTEAFF
-,TRBV7-2,-,TRBJ2-2,TGTGCCAGCAGCCACCGGACAGAGAACACCGGGGAGCTGTTTTTT,CASSHRTENTGELFF
-,TRBV27,-,TRBJ2-2,TGTGCCAGCAGAGCTCAGGGGGGATGGAACACCGGGGAGCTGTTTTTT,CASRAQGGWNTGELFF
few,TRBV28,TRBD2,TRBJ2-7,TGTGCCAGCAGTTCTCCGGGACTAGCGGTCTACGAGCAGTACTTC,CASSSPGLAVYEQYF
-,TRBV10-3,TRBD1,TRBJ2-6,TGTGCCATCAGCTTCCGACAGGGGTCCGTCTCTGGGGCCAACGTCCTGACTTTC,CAISFRQGSVSGANVLTF
few,TRBV20-1,-,TRBJ1-3,TGCAGTGCTAGAACCTGGACGGTTAAACCTGGCCAGCCACAGATTGGAAACACCATATATTTT,CSARTWTVKPGQPQIGNTIYF
-,TRBV3-1,-,TRBJ1-1,TGTGCCAGCAGCCAAGATTCGGGCAGGGTGGACACTGAAGCTTTCTTT,CASSQDSGRVDTEAFF
-,TRBV20-1,TRBD2,TRBJ2-1,TGCAGTGCCGGGGGGATTTCCTACAATGAGCAGTTCTTC,CSAGGISYNEQFF
-,TRBV7-2,-,TRBJ1-5,TGTGCCAGCAGCTTAGGAAGGGGTCGTAATAGCAATCAGCCCCAGCATTTT,CASSLGRGRNSNQPQHF
-,TRBV28,TRBD1,TRBJ1-1,TGTGCCAGCAAAGGGACAGGGACAGTCGGGAACACTGAAGCTTTCTTT,CASKGTGTVGNTEAFF
many,TRBV20-1,-,TRBJ2-7,TGCAGTGCTAGAGATCCAAGGGGGACCCACGAGCAGTACTTC,CSARDPRGTHEQYF
-,TRBV7-2,-,TRBJ2-1,TGTGCCAGCAGCTTAGTGGGACATCTGTTCTTC,CASSLVGHLFF
-,TRBV28,TRBD1,TRBJ2-1,TGTGCCAGCAAGACAGGGTACAATGAGCAGTTCTTC,CASKTGYNEQFF
many,TRBV6-2/TRBV6-3,TRBD2,TRBJ2-1,TGTGCCAGCAGTTTCATAGCGGGAGCCTACAATGAGCAGTTCTTC,CASSFIAGAYNEQFF
-,TRBV5-6,-,TRBJ2-7,TGTGCCAGCAGCTTCAGACAGTGGCTCTCCTACGAGCAGTACTTC,CASSFRQWLSYEQYF
-,TRBV11-2,-,TRBJ1-5,TGTGCCAGCAGCCTAGACAGGAATCAGCCCCACCATTTT,CASSLDRNQPHHF
-,TRBV28,-,TRBJ2-1,TGTGCCAGCAGTATCGGCGAGTACAATGAGCAGTTCTTC,CASSIGEYNEQFF
many,TRBV6-1,-,TRBJ1-3,TGTGCCAGCACCCGGGACTCGGACTCTGGAAACACCATATATTTT,CASTRDSDSGNTIYF
once,TRBV20-1,-,TRBJ2-3,TGCAGTGCTAGAGATAGGGGACGGCATACGCAGTATTTT,CSARDRGRHTQYF
-,TRBV20-1,TRBD1,TRBJ2-2,TGCAGTGCTACCAAGGGGGCAGACACCGGGGAGCTGTTTTTT,CSATKGADTGELFF
-,TRBV4-1,-,TRBJ2-1,TGCGCCAGCAGCCAACCACGACTCTTCTCCTACAATGGGCAGTTCTTC,CASSQPRLFSYNGQFF
many,TRBV20-1,-,TRBJ2-5,TGCAGTGCTCCTTCACTAGGAGGAGAGACCCAGTACTTC,CSAPSLGGETQYF
many,TRBV20-1,-,TRBJ2-3,TGCAGTGCTAGAGTCGGTAGTTGGACGCAGTATTTT,CSARVGSWTQYF
-,TRBV29-1,TRBD1,TRBJ1-5,TGCAGCGTAAACCCGGGACAGGAAGATCAGCCCCAGCACTTT,CSVNPGQEDQPQHF
many,TRBV27,TRBD1,TRBJ1-4,TGTGCCAGCAGCACACCGGGACAGGTTAATGAAAAACTGTTTTTT,CASSTPGQVNEKLFF
-,TRBV11-1,-,TRBJ1-1,TGTGCCAGCAGGAGGGGTTACGGGAACACTGAAGCTTTCTTT,CASRRGYGNTEAFF
-,TRBV28,TRBD1,TRBJ2-7,TGTGCCACCCATCGGACAGGGAACTACAAGCAGTACTTC,CATHRTGNYKQYF